Listed here are 27 T cell receptor beta chains from one sample, sequenced in a study of blood T cell repertoires in COVID-19. Clones were read by immunoSEQ multiplex PCR, and TCRdb kept only the in-frame ones, dropping some. Here the sample spans over 200,000 clones, around 84% being singletons. The sequenced sample consisted of peripheral blood. The receptor set was obtained from a woman aged 80 or older with active or convalescent COVID-19.

The V gene is TRBV7-8, the J gene TRBJ1-1; D is unresolved. This CDR3 spans 13 amino acids. V lost 0 bases and J lost 7, with 9 bases in between. Germline CDR1 and CDR2: SGHVS and FQNEAQ. The CDR3 protein is CASSLAGGSEAFF. In DNA form, the CDR3 reads TGTGCCAGCAGCTTAGCGGGAGGGAGTGAAGCTTTCTTT. Using reference TRBV7-8 and TRBJ1-1 for the parts outside the CDR3, the full variable domain is GAGVSQSPRYKVAKRGQDVALRCDPISGHVSLFWYQQALGQGPEFLTYFQNEAQLDKSGLPSDRFFAERPEGSVSTLKIQRTQQEDSAVYLCASSLAGGSEAFFGQGTRLTVV.

CDR3 amino acids: CASSYAGTGGSEKLFF. The DNA of the CDR3 is TGTGCCAGCAGTTACGCCGGGACAGGGGGCAGTGAAAAACTGTTTTTT. The genes are TRBV6-5 and TRBJ1-4, with TRBD1 matching 12 bases. Germline-derived CDR1 and CDR2 are MNHEY and SVGAGI. Unmatched junction bases numbered 5, after V lost 2 bases and J lost 7 bases. The CDR3 consists of 16 residues.

The V gene is TRBV3-1 (or the pseudogene TRBV3-2), the J gene TRBJ2-1, with 13 bases aligning to TRBD2. In germline, CDR1 is LGHDT, CDR2 YNNKEL (reference sequence). The CDR3 length is 15 residues. V was clipped by 4 bases and J by 6 bases; unmatched bases: 3. Written as DNA, the CDR3 is TGTGCCAGCAGCCCCACTAGCGGGGGGGGCAATGAGCAGTTCTTC. It specifies CASSPTSGGGNEQFF.

This clone was found once. The DNA of the CDR3 is TGTGCCATTACAGGGGGGGATTCGAACACTGAAGCTTTCTTT. Translation: CAITGGDSNTEAFF. This sequence joins TRBV7-9 and TRBJ1-1, with 8 bases lining up with TRBD1. The germline V gene encodes CDR1 SEHNR and CDR2 FQNEAQ (reference sequence). Trimming at V came to 10 bases and at J to 1 base, leaving 8 bases not matched to a gene. The CDR3 runs 14 residues.

The chain combines TRBV7-7 with TRBJ2-2; unclear D gene. Trimming removed 2 bases at V and 7 bases at J, with 11 bases between. The CDR3 runs 14 residues. The germline gives CDR1 SSHAT, CDR2 FNYEAQ (reference sequence). CDR3 sequence reads: CASSLTGFNGELFF. In DNA form, the CDR3 reads TGTGCCAGCAGCTTAACCGGGTTCAACGGGGAGCTGTTTTTT.

V usage is TRBV29-1 and J usage is TRBJ2-1, with a possible D match to TRBD2 (5 bases). The germline V and J ends were trimmed by 5 bases and 5 bases, with 10 bases remaining between them. This CDR3 is built from 12 residues. In germline, CDR1 is SQVTM, CDR2 ANQGSEA. Here the CDR3 reads CSVFGMDNEQFF. The CDR3 DNA is TGCAGCGTTTTCGGGATGGACAATGAGCAGTTCTTC.

V and J are TRBV4-1 and TRBJ2-3; TRBD2 agrees at 9 bases. The CDR3 consists of 17 residues. CDR1 and CDR2 from the germline V gene are MGHRA and YSYEKL. V was clipped by 0 bases and J by 2 bases; unmatched bases: 6. The CDR3 nucleotides read TGCGCCAGCAGCCAAGACCCTAGCGGGGTGAACACAGATACGCAGTATTTT. Translated, it gives CASSQDPSGVNTDTQYF.

The V and J genes are TRBV19 and TRBJ1-2; D might be TRBD1 (6 bases). The CDR3 runs to 13 residues. The germline gives CDR1 LNHDA, CDR2 SQIVND (reference sequence). With 2 bases removed from V and 7 bases from J, the gap between germline ends came to 11 bases. CDR3 DNA sequence: TGTGCCAGTAGTATACAGGGGACCGGTGGCTACACCTTC. Residues: CASSIQGTGGYTF.

This CDR3 is CASSLALAGGFATGELFF. CDR3 in DNA: TGCGCCAGCAGCTTGGCTCTAGCGGGAGGGTTCGCCACCGGGGAGCTGTTTTTT. This chain joins TRBV5-1 and TRBJ2-2; 12 nucleotides align to TRBD2. Germline assignment: CDR1 SGHRS and CDR2 YFSETQ. The ends lost 0 bases at V and 4 bases at J; junction bases unmatched: 7. The length of the CDR3 is 18 residues.

The chain employs TRBV19 and TRBJ2-5; 11 bases agree with TRBD1. The CDR3 loop spans 14 amino acids. CDR1 and CDR2 from the germline V gene are LNHDA and SQIVND (reference sequence). The trim removed 4 bases at V and 5 bases at J, leaving 3 bases unmatched. The CDR3 coding sequence is TGTGCCAGTAGTAAGGGGGACAGGGGGGAGACCCAGTACTTC. This codes for CASSKGDRGETQYF.

The DNA for the CDR3 is TGCAGTGCTAGTCGGGACACTGGCTACACCTTC. This encodes CSASRDTGYTF. This sequence joins TRBV20-1 and TRBJ1-2, with D perhaps TRBD1 (6 bases). V shed 3 bases and J shed 7 bases, with 9 bases lying between them. The CDR3 spans 11 residues. Looked up from germline, CDR1 is DFQATT and CDR2 is SNEGSKA (reference sequence).

The gene calls are TRBV30 and TRBJ2-1; 8 bases match TRBD1. Germline CDR1 is GTSNPN and CDR2 is SVGIG (reference sequence). The CDR3 runs 13 residues. V lost 4 bases, J lost 8 bases, and 7 bases stayed unmatched. The CDR3 DNA reads TGTGCCTGGAACAGGGGGGTTATCGATGAGCAGTTCTTC. It yields the protein CAWNRGVIDEQFF.

The CDR3 DNA reads TGTGCCAGCAGCCAAGGGGCGTTCCGGGGAGAGACCCAGTACTTC. Protein product: CASSQGAFRGETQYF. The V and J genes are TRBV14 and TRBJ2-5; D is perhaps TRBD2 (5 bases). CDR3 size: 15 residues. The germline V gene has CDR1 SGHDN and CDR2 FVKESK. Trimming shortened V by 1 base and J by 4 bases, and 13 bases separated the two germline ends.

The chain employs TRBV7-2 and TRBJ2-1; 8 bases agree with TRBD1. The CDR3 consists of 15 residues. V trimming: 4 bases; J trimming: 7 bases; junction bases outside the gene matches: 9. Germline V lookup: CDR1 SGHTA, CDR2 FQGNSA. For the CDR3, the DNA is TGTGCCAGCAGCTCAACAGGGGGGCGGGGTAATGAGCAGTTCTTC. Translating gives CASSSTGGRGNEQFF.

This clone was seen once. The genes are TRBV24-1 and TRBJ2-3; weak D call: TRBD1 (5 bases). V gave up 3 bases and J gave up 1 base, with 10 bases separating them. There are 15 residues in the CDR3. From germline, CDR1 is KGHDR and CDR2 SFDVKD. CDR3 sequence: CATSDAGYRTDTQYF. CDR3 DNA sequence: TGTGCCACCAGTGATGCAGGGTACCGCACAGATACGCAGTATTTT.

The chain recombines TRBV10-3 with TRBJ2-1; 10 bases map to TRBD2. V lost 3 bases and J lost 8; bases outside the gene matches: 16. Germline lookup yields CDR1 ENHRY and CDR2 SYGVKD. The CDR3 is made up of 18 amino acids. CDR3 nucleotides: TGTGCCATCAGTGACGGGTCTAGCGGGGGCCTCGTGTTGGATGAGCAGTTCTTC. Amino acid sequence: CAISDGSSGGLVLDEQFF.

The chain carries TRBV6-5 and TRBJ2-2; D remains unclear. The CDR3 loop spans 14 amino acids. Germline CDR1 is MNHEY and CDR2 is SVGAGI. Between the trimmed V and J ends, which lost 6 bases and 4 bases, there was a span of 12 bases. For the CDR3, the DNA is TGTGCCAGCAGCTCACAACAATTCACCGGGGAGCTGTTTTTT. Translation: CASSSQQFTGELFF.

This clone appeared a few times. This chain uses TRBV9 with TRBJ2-1, with TRBD2 matching over 7 bases. Germline V gene sequence: CDR1 SGDLS, CDR2 YYNGEE. The V gene end was trimmed by 3 bases and the J gene end by 8 bases; junction bases not matched to a gene: 8. This CDR3 region has 14 residues. The CDR3 loop reads CASSDRGTSDEQFF. The CDR3, as DNA: TGTGCCAGCAGCGACCGAGGAACTAGCGATGAGCAGTTCTTC.

The chain joins TRBV19 to TRBJ1-1; possible D gene TRBD1, 5 bases. V lost 7 bases to trimming and J lost 1 base, with 10 bases between them. The CDR3 is made up of 13 amino acids. The germline V gene has CDR1 LNHDA and CDR2 SQIVND (reference sequence). Here the CDR3 DNA reads TGTGCCAGTATGGGCAGGGCGAACACTGAAGCTTTCTTT. This gives the protein CASMGRANTEAFF.

The chain recombines TRBV27 with TRBJ1-5; TRBD1 might be the D (5 bases). CDR1 is MNHEY and CDR2 is SMNVEV in the germline V gene (reference sequence). The V and J ends lost 7 bases and 6 bases respectively, with 16 bases between them. CDR3 length: 14 residues. The DNA of the CDR3 is TGTGCCAGCAAGCAGCGGGCAGGGATTCAGCCCCAGCATTTT. This sequence encodes CASKQRAGIQPQHF.

The chain carries TRBV30 and TRBJ1-6; TRBD1 is a possible D gene (5 bases). The CDR3 has 13 residues. Deletions cut 3 bases from V and 7 bases from J, with 10 bases between. Germline CDR1 is GTSNPN and CDR2 is SVGIG (reference sequence). CDR3 bases: TGTGCCTGGAGCTCGCAGGGAAATTCACCCCTCCACTTT. It specifies CAWSSQGNSPLHF.

The chain combines TRBV5-1 with TRBJ1-2, with TRBD1 matching over 9 bases. The CDR3 is made up of 16 amino acids. V lost 4 bases to trimming and J lost 7 bases; unmatched junction nucleotides: 14. Per germline, CDR1 SGHRS and CDR2 YFSETQ. CDR3 loop: CASSENLGTGFGGYTF. DNA of the CDR3: TGCGCCAGCAGCGAAAACCTCGGGACAGGGTTTGGTGGCTACACCTTC. Full variable domain (missing parts from reference TRBV5-1 and TRBJ1-2): KAGVTQTPRYLIKTRGQQVTLSCSPISGHRSVSWYQQTPGQGLQFLFEYFSETQRNKGNFPGRFSGRQFSNSRSEMNVSTLELGDSALYLCASSENLGTGFGGYTFGSGTRLTVV.

This chain connects TRBV6-2 or TRBV6-3 to TRBJ1-1; TRBD1 might be the D (5 bases). V lost 4 bases and J lost 0, with 15 bases in between. The germline CDR1 and CDR2 sequences are MNHEY and SVGEGT. The CDR3 has 16 amino acids. CDR3 sequence: CASSSTYRLMNTEAFF. CDR3 DNA: TGTGCCAGCAGTTCCACTTACAGGTTAATGAACACTGAAGCTTTCTTT.

The chain uses TRBV11-2 and TRBJ2-7; TRBD2 matches 14 bases. Per germline, CDR1 SGHAT and CDR2 FQNNGV. V lost 4 bases and J lost 4; bases outside the gene matches: 12. The CDR3 spans 18 residues. CDR3 loop: CASSSGRGTSGSGYEQYF. CDR3 nucleotides: TGTGCCAGCAGCTCCGGGAGGGGGACTAGCGGGAGTGGGTACGAGCAGTACTTC. Full variable domain (missing parts from reference TRBV11-2 and TRBJ2-7): EAGVAQSPRYKIIEKRQSVAFWCNPISGHATLYWYQQILGQGPKLLIQFQNNGVVDDSQLPKDRFSAERLKGVDSTLKIQPAKLEDSAVYLCASSSGRGTSGSGYEQYFGPGTRLTVT.

V gene TRBV18 combines with J gene TRBJ1-2; possibly TRBD1 for D (5 bases). This CDR3 contains 14 residues. Germline CDR1 reads KGHSH; CDR2 reads LQKENI. With 3 bases removed from V and 8 bases from J, the gap between germline ends came to 16 bases. CDR3 in amino acids: CASSPLDSGLGYTF. CDR3 in DNA: TGTGCCAGCTCACCTCTAGACAGTGGCCTGGGCTACACCTTC.

V is TRBV19 and J is TRBJ1-1; unclear D gene. The length of the CDR3 is 13 residues. Germline assignment: CDR1 LNHDA and CDR2 SQIVND (reference sequence). This chain's CDR3 is CGSGLPSDTEAFF. DNA for the CDR3: TGTGGGAGTGGCCTACCCTCGGACACTGAAGCTTTCTTT. Complete variable domain (other parts from reference TRBV19 and TRBJ1-1): DGGITQSPKYLFRKEGQNVTLSCEQNLNHDAMYWYRQDPGQGLRLIYYSQIVNDFQKGDIAEGYSVSREKKESFPLTVTSAQKNPTAFYLCGSGLPSDTEAFFGQGTRLTVV.

Here the CDR3 DNA reads TGTGCCAGCAGGGGGACCGGGACAGGGGATTCACCCCTCCACTTT. Translating it yields CASRGTGTGDSPLHF. The chain has TRBV6-5 and TRBJ1-6; the match to TRBD1 covers 10 bases. The CDR3 sequence is 15 residues long. The trim removed 6 bases at V and 8 bases at J, leaving 7 bases unmatched. In germline, CDR1 is MNHEY, CDR2 SVGAGI.